The source of this TCR beta chain is a study of cytomegalovirus exposure and HLA in healthy donors. General study findings and limits: It was only CMV serostatus that was available as immune exposure information. V- and J-gene trimming in TCR beta was tied to a missense DCLRE1C variant by an analysis performed later.

The V and J ends lost 0 bases and 5 bases respectively, with 11 bases between them. The CDR3 sequence is 14 residues long. CDR1 is SGHRS, CDR2 YFSETQ, per germline. Primers for the PCR totalled 60 Vbeta and 13 Jbeta. Clones were sequenced by immunoSEQ multiplex PCR, and TCRdb holds only the in-frame ones, with some missing. The sample holds more than 130,000 clones, around 81% seen once. Comments on this clone: Its antigen remains unknown.

The chain is built from TRBV5-1 and TRBJ1-1, with D possibly TRBD1 on 6 matching bases. The sample consisted of PBMCs. The sequence was collected from a man between 35 and 55 years old in good health and CMV-seropositive. The DNA of the CDR3 is TGCGCCAGCAGCTTGGAGTGGGGGCTAACTGAAGCTTTCTTT. Protein product: CASSLEWGLTEAFF.